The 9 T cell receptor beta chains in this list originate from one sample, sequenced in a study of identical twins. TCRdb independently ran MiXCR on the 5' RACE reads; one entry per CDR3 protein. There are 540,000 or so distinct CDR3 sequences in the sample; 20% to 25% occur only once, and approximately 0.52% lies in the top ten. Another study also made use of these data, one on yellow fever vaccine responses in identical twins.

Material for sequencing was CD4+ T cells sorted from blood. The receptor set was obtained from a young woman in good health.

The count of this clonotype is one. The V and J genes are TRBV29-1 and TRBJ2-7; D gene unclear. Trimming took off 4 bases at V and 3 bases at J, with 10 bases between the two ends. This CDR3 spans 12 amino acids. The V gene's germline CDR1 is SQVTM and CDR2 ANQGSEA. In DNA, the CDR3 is TGCAGCGTTGTTAACTTACTCTACGAGCAGTACTTC. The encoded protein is CSVVNLLYEQYF.

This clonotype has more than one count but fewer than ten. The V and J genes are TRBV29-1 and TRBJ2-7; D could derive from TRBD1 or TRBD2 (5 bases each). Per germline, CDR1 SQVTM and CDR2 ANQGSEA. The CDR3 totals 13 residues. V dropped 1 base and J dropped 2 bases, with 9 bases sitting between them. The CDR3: CSVEGPGPYEQYV. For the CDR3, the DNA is TGCAGCGTTGAAGGTCCGGGACCCTACGAGCAGTACGTC.

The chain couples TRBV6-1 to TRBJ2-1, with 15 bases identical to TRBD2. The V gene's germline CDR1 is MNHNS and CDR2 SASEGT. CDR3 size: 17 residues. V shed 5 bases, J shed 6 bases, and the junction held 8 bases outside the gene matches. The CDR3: CASSRTSGRAGSNEQFF. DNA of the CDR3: TGTGCCAGCAGTCGGACTAGCGGGAGGGCTGGTAGCAATGAGCAGTTCTTC.

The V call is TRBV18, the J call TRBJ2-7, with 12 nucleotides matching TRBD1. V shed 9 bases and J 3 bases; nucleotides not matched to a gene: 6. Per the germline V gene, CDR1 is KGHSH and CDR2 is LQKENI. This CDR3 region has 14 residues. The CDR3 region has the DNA TGTGCCAGTTCGGGACAGGGGGCCTTCTACGAGCAGTACGTC. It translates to CASSGQGAFYEQYV.

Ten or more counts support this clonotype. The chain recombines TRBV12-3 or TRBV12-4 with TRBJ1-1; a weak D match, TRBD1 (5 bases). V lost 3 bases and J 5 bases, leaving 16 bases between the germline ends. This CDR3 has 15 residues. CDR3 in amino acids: CASSFGWGAGTEAFF. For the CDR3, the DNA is TGTGCCAGCAGTTTCGGTTGGGGCGCCGGAACTGAAGCTTTCTTT.

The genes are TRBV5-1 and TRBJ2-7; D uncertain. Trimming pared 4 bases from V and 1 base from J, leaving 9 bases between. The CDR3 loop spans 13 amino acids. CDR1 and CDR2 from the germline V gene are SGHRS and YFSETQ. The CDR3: CASSAPPSYEQYF. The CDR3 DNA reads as TGCGCCAGCAGCGCCCCCCCGTCCTACGAGCAGTACTTC.

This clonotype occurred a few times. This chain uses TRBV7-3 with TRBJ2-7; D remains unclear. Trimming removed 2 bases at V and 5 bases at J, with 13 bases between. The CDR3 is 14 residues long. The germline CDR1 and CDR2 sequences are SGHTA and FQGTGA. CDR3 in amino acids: CASSLYPIPNEQYF. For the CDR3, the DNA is TGTGCCAGCAGCTTATACCCTATCCCTAACGAGCAGTACTTC.

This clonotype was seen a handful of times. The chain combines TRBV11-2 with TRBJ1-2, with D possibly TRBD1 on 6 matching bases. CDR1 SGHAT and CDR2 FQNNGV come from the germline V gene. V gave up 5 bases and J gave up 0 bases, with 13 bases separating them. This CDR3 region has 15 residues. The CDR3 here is CASSPPRGANYGYTF. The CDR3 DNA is TGTGCCAGCAGCCCACCCAGGGGAGCTAACTATGGCTACACCTTC.

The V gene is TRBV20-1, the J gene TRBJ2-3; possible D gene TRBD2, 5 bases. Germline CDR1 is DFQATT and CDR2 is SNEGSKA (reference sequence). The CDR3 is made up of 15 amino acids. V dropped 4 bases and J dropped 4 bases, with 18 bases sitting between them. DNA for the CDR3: TGCAGTGCTAAGACACAACGACGAGCGGCAGATACGCAGTATTTT. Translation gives CSAKTQRRAADTQYF.